This T cell receptor beta chain was observed in a study of post-analysis software for immune sequencing data. With respect to this clonotype: Antigen specificity is unknown. Mismatch with germline at one junction end may stem from a read error.

Study findings and constraints: Several TRBV segments (TRBV5-6, TRBV5-1 and TRBV20-1 among them) occurred more frequently in patients than in controls.

The CDR3 is 13 amino acids. The TCR beta cDNA libraries contained unique molecular identifiers. MiXCR was run by TCRdb on the PCR reads, yielding one entry per CDR3 protein. The profile shows some 500,000 distinct CDR3 sequences, nearly 45% of them singletons. The sequence came from a girl aged 10 to 17 with multiple sclerosis. Sequenced input: blood. The V gene is TRBV12-3 or TRBV12-4, the J gene TRBJ1-1; TRBD1 agrees at 8 bases. DNA for the CDR3: TGTGCCAGCAGGTTAGCGGACAGGGATCGGGCTTTCTTT. Amino acids: CASRLADRDRAFF.